This T cell receptor (beta chain) is from a study of blood T cell repertoires in COVID-19. In the study overall: Italy, Spain and the United States were the sources of the convalescent and acute COVID-19 samples. PBMCs, B-cell-depleted T cells, or T cells were the source of the cDNA or gDNA that made up the material.

Libraries were prepared by immunoSEQ multiplex PCR; TCRdb keeps only in-frame clonotypes and omits some of them. Among approximately 200,000 clones, 80% to 90% were seen once, and the ten largest hold 5.5% to 8%. This clone appeared once. Trimming stripped 3 bases from V and 5 bases from J, with 10 bases between. The CDR3 spans 12 residues. The germline V gene encodes CDR1 DFQATT and CDR2 SNEGSKA (reference sequence). The sample taken for sequencing was peripheral blood. The receptor comes from a man in his fifties or sixties who had recovered from COVID-19. The chain links TRBV20-1 to TRBJ1-1; maybe TRBD1 (5 bases). The CDR3 protein is CSASAWTTEAFF. DNA of the CDR3: TGCAGTGCTAGTGCTTGGACAACTGAAGCTTTCTTT.